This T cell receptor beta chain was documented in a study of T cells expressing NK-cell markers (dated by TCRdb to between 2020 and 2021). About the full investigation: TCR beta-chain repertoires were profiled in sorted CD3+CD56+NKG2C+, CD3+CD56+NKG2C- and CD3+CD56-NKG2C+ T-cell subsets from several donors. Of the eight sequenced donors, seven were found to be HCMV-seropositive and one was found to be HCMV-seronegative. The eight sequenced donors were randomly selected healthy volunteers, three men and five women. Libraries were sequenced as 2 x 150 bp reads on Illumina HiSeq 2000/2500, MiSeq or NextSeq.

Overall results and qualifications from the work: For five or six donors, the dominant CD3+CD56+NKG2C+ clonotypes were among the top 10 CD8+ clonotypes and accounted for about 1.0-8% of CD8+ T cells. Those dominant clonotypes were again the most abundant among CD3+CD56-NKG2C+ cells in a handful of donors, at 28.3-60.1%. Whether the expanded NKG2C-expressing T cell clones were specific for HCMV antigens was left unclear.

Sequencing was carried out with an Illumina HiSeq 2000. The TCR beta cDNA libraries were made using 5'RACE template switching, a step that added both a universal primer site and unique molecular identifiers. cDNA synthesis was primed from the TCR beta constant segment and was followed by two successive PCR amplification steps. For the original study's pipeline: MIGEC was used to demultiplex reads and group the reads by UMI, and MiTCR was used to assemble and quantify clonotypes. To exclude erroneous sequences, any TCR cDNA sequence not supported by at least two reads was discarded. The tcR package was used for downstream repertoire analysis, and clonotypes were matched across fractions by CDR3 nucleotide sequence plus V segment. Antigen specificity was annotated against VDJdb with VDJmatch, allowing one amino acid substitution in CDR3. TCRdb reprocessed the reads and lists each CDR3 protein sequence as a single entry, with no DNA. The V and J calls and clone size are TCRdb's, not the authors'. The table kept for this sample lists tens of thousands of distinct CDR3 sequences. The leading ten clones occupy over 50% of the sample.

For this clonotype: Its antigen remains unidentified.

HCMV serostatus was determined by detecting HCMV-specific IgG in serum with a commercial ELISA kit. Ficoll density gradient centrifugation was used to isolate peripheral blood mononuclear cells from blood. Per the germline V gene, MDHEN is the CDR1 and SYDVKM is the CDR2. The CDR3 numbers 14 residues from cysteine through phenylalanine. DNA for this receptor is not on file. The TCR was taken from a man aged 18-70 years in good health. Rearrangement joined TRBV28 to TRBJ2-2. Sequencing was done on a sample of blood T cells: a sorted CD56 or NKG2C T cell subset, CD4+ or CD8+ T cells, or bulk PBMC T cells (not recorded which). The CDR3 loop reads CASSLNHRAGELFF.